The 9 T cell receptor beta chains below come from one sample, sequenced in a study of T cell clonotyping in hematopoietic cell transplantation. TCRdb keeps only in-frame clones here, not all; method: immunoSEQ multiplex PCR. The data show 17,000 or so clones, around 90% seen once. Material: peripheral blood mononuclear cells. The origin of the receptors is a middle-aged man in good health. Some clones in this sample may be carry-over from other donors' samples.

The chain joins TRBV6-5 to TRBJ1-4; no clear D gene. The CDR3 is 13 residues long. Germline V gene sequence: CDR1 MNHEY, CDR2 SVGAGI. Deletions cut 4 bases from V and 8 bases from J, with 11 bases between. Here the CDR3 DNA reads TGTGCCAGCAGTTCAAGGCCAAAGGAAAAACTGTTTTTT. Translating it yields CASSSRPKEKLFF.

This clone was counted only a few times. This chain links TRBV7-6 with TRBJ1-1; tentatively, D is TRBD1 (5 bases). V lost 3 bases, J lost 4 bases, and 9 bases lay in between. The CDR3 length is 13 residues. The germline CDR1 and CDR2 sequences are SGHVS and FNYEAQ. The CDR3 bases are TGTGCCAGCAGCTTTCGGGGGGGCACTGAAGCTTTCTTT. It encodes CASSFRGGTEAFF.

In this sample, this clone turned up a few times. The V and J genes are TRBV28 and TRBJ1-2; D might be TRBD1 (6 bases). V was trimmed by 4 bases and J by 3 bases, leaving 9 bases between them. Germline V gives CDR1 MDHEN, CDR2 SYDVKM. The length of the CDR3 is 13 residues. CDR3 sequence: CASSSGTYYGYTF. CDR3 coding DNA: TGTGCCAGCAGTTCCGGGACATACTATGGCTACACCTTC.

The CDR3, as DNA: TGTGCCAGCAGTTTCGACAGGGGTGGTTCACCCCTCCACTTT. This translates into CASSFDRGGSPLHF. The V call is TRBV28, the J call TRBJ1-6; 8 bases fit TRBD1. Germline CDR1 MDHEN, CDR2 SYDVKM. V was pared by 3 bases and J by 9 bases, with 4 bases of the junction left unmatched. This CDR3 has 14 residues.

DNA of the CDR3: TGTGCCAGCAGTAAAAATGGACAGTTTAATGAAAAACTGTTTTTT. This gives the protein CASSKNGQFNEKLFF. The chain is built from TRBV6-5 and TRBJ1-4, with D possibly TRBD1 on 6 matching bases. Germline V gene sequence: CDR1 MNHEY, CDR2 SVGAGI. The CDR3 consists of 15 residues. Between the trimmed V and J ends, which lost 5 bases and 4 bases, there was a span of 14 bases.

This clone was observed a single time. The chain has TRBV2 and TRBJ1-5; D perhaps matches TRBD1 (6 bases). V lost 4 bases and J lost 7, with 14 bases in between. This CDR3 spans 14 amino acids. CDR1 SNHLY and CDR2 FYNNEI come from the germline V gene. The CDR3 coding sequence is TGTGCCAGCAGTGTTGAGGGGGGAGGGCAGCCCCAGCATTTT. Its translation is CASSVEGGGQPQHF.

This chain joins TRBV14 and TRBJ2-1, with 9 nucleotides matching TRBD1. Trimming took 4 bases from V and 6 from J; bases not matched to a gene: 10. CDR3 length: 16 residues. Per germline, CDR1 SGHDN and CDR2 FVKESK. The CDR3 DNA reads as TGTGCCAGCAGCCGTCTGACAGGGGGGCCCTTCAATGAGCAGTTCTTC. Its translation: CASSRLTGGPFNEQFF.

The CDR3: CASSSPSTGGGYTF. CDR3 bases: TGTGCCAGCAGTTCCCCTTCGACAGGTGGAGGCTACACCTTC. The V gene is TRBV28, the J gene TRBJ1-2, with TRBD1 as a possible D gene (6 bases). Trimming removed 4 bases from V and 8 bases from J, with 17 bases in between. CDR3 length: 14 residues. Germline V lookup: CDR1 MDHEN, CDR2 SYDVKM.

This chain uses TRBV4-1 with TRBJ2-5; a weak D match, TRBD2 (5 bases). Per germline, CDR1 MGHRA and CDR2 YSYEKL. The length of the CDR3 is 14 residues. With 0 bases removed from V and 2 bases from J, the gap between germline ends came to 7 bases. The CDR3 DNA reads as TGCGCCAGCAGCCAAGACCCGGGGCAAGAGACCCAGTACTTC. Amino acids: CASSQDPGQETQYF.